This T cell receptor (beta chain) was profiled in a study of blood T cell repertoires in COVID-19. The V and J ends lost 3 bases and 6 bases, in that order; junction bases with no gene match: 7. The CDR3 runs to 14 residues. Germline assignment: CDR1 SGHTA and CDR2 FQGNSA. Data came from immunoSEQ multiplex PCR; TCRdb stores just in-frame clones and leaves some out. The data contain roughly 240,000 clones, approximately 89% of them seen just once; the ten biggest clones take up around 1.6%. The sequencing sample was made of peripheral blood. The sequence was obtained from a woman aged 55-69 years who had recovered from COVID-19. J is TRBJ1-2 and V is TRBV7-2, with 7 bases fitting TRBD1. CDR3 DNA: TGTGCCAGCAGCTTGCGGGACAGCTTCCATGGCTACACCTTC. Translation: CASSLRDSFHGYTF.